This T cell receptor beta chain comes out of a study of blood T cell repertoires in COVID-19. CDR3 length equals 14 residues. CDR1 is SGHRS and CDR2 is YFSETQ in the germline V gene. The ends were cut back, 3 bases at V and 1 base at J, with 10 bases in the middle. The method was immunoSEQ multiplex PCR; TCRdb's version includes in-frame clones alone and lacks a portion of them. The sample gives over 130,000 clones, about 77% of which show up once; roughly 10% is in the top ten. This clone was detected once. The TCR comes from a woman aged 45-65 years with active or convalescent COVID-19. The chain employs TRBV5-1 and TRBJ1-1; D might be TRBD1 (6 bases). The sample was peripheral blood. In nucleotides, the CDR3 is TGCGCCAGCAGCTGGAGAGGGGGGAACACTGAAGCTTTCTTT. It codes for CASSWRGGNTEAFF.